Listed below are T cell receptor beta chains from one sample, sequenced in a study of cytomegalovirus exposure and HLA in healthy donors. Using immunoSEQ multiplex PCR, the repertoire was profiled, and TCRdb retains in-frame clones only, with some absent. This sample has 95,000 to 150,000 clones, with about three quarters found just once. Material for sequencing was PBMCs. These TCRs come from a woman aged 40 to 50 in good health and CMV-seropositive. Each CDR3 is given with its conserved first and last residue. Each record gives: clone size, V gene, J gene, CDR3 protein. Rows may omit the clone size; those that give it use once, few, many or a size class.

>NA|TRBV19|TRBJ2-2
CASSIYQGITGELFF
>NA|TRBV11-2|TRBJ2-2
CASSLFEGELFF
>NA|TRBV7-3|TRBJ2-7
CASSQGTFYEQYF
>NA|TRBV7-3|TRBJ2-3
CASSPGPGLAGIGTDTQYF
>NA|TRBV4-1|TRBJ1-4
CASSQDSNEKLFF
>NA|TRBV9|TRBJ2-2
CASSVRDRNTGELFF
>NA|TRBV29-1|TRBJ1-5
CSVEAGDNQPQHF
>NA|TRBV4-3|TRBJ2-7
CASSQGSSYEQYF
>NA|TRBV10-3|TRBJ2-2
CATRGKTGPNTGELFF
>NA|TRBV2|TRBJ1-1
CASSEQSRGTEAFF
>NA|TRBV7-2|TRBJ2-5
CASSSFGAGETQYF
>few|TRBV9|TRBJ2-7
CASSFRDRGDEQYF
>NA|TRBV6-5|TRBJ2-1
CASSYFGGTYNEQFF
>NA|TRBV6-5|TRBJ1-4
CASSYLGGPLNEKLFF
>NA|TRBV5-1|TRBJ2-1
CASSSTQGGNEQFF
>NA|TRBV19|TRBJ1-6
CASSSSGAKPNSPLHF
>NA|TRBV19|TRBJ1-1
CASSIGPNTEAFF
>NA|TRBV2|TRBJ2-7
CASGGTEDHEQYF
>NA|TRBV2|TRBJ2-7
CASSDPDIYEQYF
>NA|TRBV7-8|TRBJ2-3
CASSSRGERGEDTQYF
>NA|TRBV19|TRBJ2-7
CASLDRGTHEQYF
>few|TRBV7-2|TRBJ1-5
CASSLAFTGVSQPQHF
>NA|TRBV4-2|TRBJ2-2
CASSQERQGNTGELFF